This entry describes one TCR beta chain. CDR1 is LNHDA and CDR2 is SQIVND in the germline V gene (reference sequence). The CDR3 is 14 amino acids. The junction had 5 bases not matched to a gene; V was cut back by 5 bases and J by 4 bases. The entry originates in a study of T cells after posttransplantation cyclophosphamide. The protocol was immunoSEQ multiplex PCR, while the TCRdb copy is restricted to in-frame clones and leaves out a portion. The sample yields about 36,000 clones, around four fifths seen once. Busulfan-fludarabine conditioning, marrow transplant, and cyclophosphamide on days +3 and +4 were administered.

The TCR originated in a female patient aged 35-55 years who received an allogeneic stem cell transplant from a related donor, was CMV-positive, and had no GVHD. The graft donor may account for some of the T cells. The chain carries TRBV19 and TRBJ1-1, with 9 bases matching TRBD1. Here the sequenced sample was CD4+ T cells sorted from blood, taken about 1,900 days after a stem cell transplant with posttransplant cyclophosphamide. CDR3 sequence: CASSQTTGGTEAFF. The CDR3 coding sequence is TGTGCCAGTAGTCAGACGACAGGGGGCACTGAAGCTTTCTTT.